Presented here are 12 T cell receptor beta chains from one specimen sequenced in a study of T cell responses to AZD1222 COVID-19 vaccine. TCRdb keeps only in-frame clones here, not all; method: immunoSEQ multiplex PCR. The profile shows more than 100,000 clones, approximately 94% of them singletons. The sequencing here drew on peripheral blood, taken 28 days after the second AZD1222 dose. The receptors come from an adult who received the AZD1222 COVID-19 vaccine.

For the CDR3, the DNA is TGCAGTGCTAGTTTTGGACCTAACTATGGCTACACCTTC. It is translated as CSASFGPNYGYTF. The gene calls are TRBV20-1 and TRBJ1-2; the D is unclear. The V gene lost 3 bases and the J gene lost 0 bases, with 8 bases spanning the gap. The CDR3 runs 13 residues. Germline CDR1 DFQATT, CDR2 SNEGSKA (reference sequence).

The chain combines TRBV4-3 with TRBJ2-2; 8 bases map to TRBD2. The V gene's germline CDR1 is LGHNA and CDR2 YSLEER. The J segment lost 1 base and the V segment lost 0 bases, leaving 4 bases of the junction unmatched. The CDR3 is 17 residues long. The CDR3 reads CASSQDRTSGNTGELFF. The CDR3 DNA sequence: TGCGCCAGCAGCCAAGATAGAACTAGCGGGAACACCGGGGAGCTGTTTTTT.

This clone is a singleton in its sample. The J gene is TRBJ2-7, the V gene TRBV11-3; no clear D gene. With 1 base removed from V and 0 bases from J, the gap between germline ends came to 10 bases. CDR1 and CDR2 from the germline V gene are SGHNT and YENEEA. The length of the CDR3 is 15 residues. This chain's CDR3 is CASSLGRRRSYEQYF. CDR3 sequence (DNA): TGTGCCAGCAGCTTAGGTCGACGGCGCTCCTACGAGCAGTACTTC.

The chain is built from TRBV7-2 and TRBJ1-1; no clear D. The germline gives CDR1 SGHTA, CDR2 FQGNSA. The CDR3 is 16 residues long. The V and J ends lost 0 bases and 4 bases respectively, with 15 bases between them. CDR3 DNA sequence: TGTGCCAGCAGCTTAGCGTCTATGCAGACGGGCACTGAAGCTTTCTTT. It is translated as CASSLASMQTGTEAFF.

The CDR3 sequence is CASSRQGIEAFF. In DNA form, the CDR3 reads TGTGCCAGCAGCCGACAGGGCATTGAAGCTTTCTTT. The rearrangement joins TRBV6-2 or TRBV6-3 to TRBJ1-1, with 7 bases fitting TRBD1. This CDR3 region has 12 residues. Germline CDR1 MNHEY, CDR2 SVGEGT. Losses at the gene ends were 6 bases for V and 7 bases for J; bases not matched to a gene: 5.

CDR3 nucleotide sequence: TGTGCCAGTAGTAGGGTAGAGTCGAACACCGGGGAGCTGTTTTTT. Its translation: CASSRVESNTGELFF. V and J are TRBV19 and TRBJ2-2; D is undetermined. Trimming removed 4 bases at V and 0 bases at J, with 9 bases between. This CDR3 comprises 15 residues. In germline, CDR1 is LNHDA, CDR2 SQIVND (reference sequence).

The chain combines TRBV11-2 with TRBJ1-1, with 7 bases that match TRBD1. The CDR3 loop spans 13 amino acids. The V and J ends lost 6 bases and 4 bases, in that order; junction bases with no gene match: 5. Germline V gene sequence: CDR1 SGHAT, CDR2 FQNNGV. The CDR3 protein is CASSQQGSTEAFF. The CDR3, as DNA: TGTGCCAGCAGTCAACAGGGGAGCACTGAAGCTTTCTTT.

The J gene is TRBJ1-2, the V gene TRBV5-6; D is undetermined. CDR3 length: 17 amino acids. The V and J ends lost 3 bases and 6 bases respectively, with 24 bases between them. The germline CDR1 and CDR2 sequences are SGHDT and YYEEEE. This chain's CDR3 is CASSYGGFQSLLDGYTF. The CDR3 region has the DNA TGTGCCAGCAGCTACGGAGGTTTCCAATCCCTATTAGATGGCTACACCTTC. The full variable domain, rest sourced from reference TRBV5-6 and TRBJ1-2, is DAGVTQSPTHLIKTRGQQVTLRCSPKSGHDTVSWYQQALGQGPQFIFQYYEEEERQRGNFPDRFSGHQFPNYSSELNVNALLLGDSALYLCASSYGGFQSLLDGYTFGSGTRLTVV.

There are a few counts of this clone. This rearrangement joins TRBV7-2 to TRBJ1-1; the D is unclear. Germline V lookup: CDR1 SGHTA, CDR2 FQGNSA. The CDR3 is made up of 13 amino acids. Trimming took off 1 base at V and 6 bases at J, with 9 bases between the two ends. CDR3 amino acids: CASSLVGSAEAFF. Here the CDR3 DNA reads TGTGCCAGCAGCTTAGTCGGTAGTGCTGAAGCTTTCTTT.

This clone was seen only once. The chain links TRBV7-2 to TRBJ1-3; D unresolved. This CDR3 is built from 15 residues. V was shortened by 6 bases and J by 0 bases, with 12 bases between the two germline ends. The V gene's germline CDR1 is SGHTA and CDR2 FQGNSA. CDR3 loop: CASSDAANSGNTIYF. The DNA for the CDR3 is TGTGCCAGCAGTGACGCAGCGAACTCTGGAAACACCATATATTTT.

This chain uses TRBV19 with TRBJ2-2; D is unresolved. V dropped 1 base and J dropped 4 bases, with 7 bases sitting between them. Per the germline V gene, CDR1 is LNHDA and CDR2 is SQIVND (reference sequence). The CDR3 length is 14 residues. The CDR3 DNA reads TGTGCCAGTAGTATAGTGCCCTTCACCGGGGAGCTGTTTTTT. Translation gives CASSIVPFTGELFF.

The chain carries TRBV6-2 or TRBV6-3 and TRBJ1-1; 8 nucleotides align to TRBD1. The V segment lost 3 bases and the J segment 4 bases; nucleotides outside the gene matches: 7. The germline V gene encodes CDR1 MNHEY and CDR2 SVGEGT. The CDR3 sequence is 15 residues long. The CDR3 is CASSYTGQGSTEAFF. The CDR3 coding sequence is TGTGCCAGCAGTTATACTGGACAGGGAAGCACTGAAGCTTTCTTT.